This T cell receptor (beta chain) was profiled in a study of blood T cells in healthy people across ages. With a J-beta primer mix and a sample-barcoded 5' primer, a second PCR ran about 7 to 12 cycles. TCRdb re-derived calls from the 5' RACE reads in MiXCR, one entry per CDR3 protein. The sample consists of about 670,000 distinct CDR3 sequences, around two fifths of them appearing once. In regard to this clonotype: The antigen is undetermined.

Study-wide points: Estimated diversity across one million T cells was deemed an underestimate.

Isolating PBMCs gave at least 6 million of these cells per sample. V lost 5 bases to trimming and J lost 0 bases, with 15 bases between them. This CDR3 contains 16 residues. Germline CDR1 SGHTA, CDR2 FQGNSA. This clonotype was sampled from an elderly man in good health. Sequenced material: blood. The chain combines TRBV7-2 with TRBJ2-3; tentatively, D is TRBD1 (5 bases). CDR3 loop: CASSTLGRTSTDTQYF. The CDR3 nucleotides are TGTGCCAGCAGCACCCTTGGACGGACAAGCACAGATACGCAGTATTTT.